This TCR beta chain was sequenced for a study of blood T cell repertoires in COVID-19. On the study more broadly: The United States, Italy and Spain supplied acute and convalescent COVID-19 samples.

As handled by the study authors: Scientists estimated how many nucleated cells there were by amplifying reference gene primers. Generated by immunoSEQ multiplex PCR, the TCRdb table keeps only in-frame clones and is missing some. The V and J calls and clone size are taken from that table; D and trimming were inferred from the DNA. The data show 190,000 or so clones, roughly 81% seen once. Seattle's enrolled individuals joined amid active infection and were then monitored longitudinally. V was trimmed by 3 bases and J by 3 bases, leaving 12 bases between them. The germline V gene has CDR1 SGHRS and CDR2 YFSETQ. The CDR3 is 14 amino acids.

The clonotype comes from a woman over 75 with COVID-19, enrolled during active disease. Sample: peripheral blood. The chain carries TRBV5-1 and TRBJ2-5; D is perhaps TRBD1 (5 bases). CDR3 nucleotide sequence: TGCGCCAGCAGCTGGGGCAGTACAGAAGAGACCCAGTACTTC. It codes for CASSWGSTEETQYF.